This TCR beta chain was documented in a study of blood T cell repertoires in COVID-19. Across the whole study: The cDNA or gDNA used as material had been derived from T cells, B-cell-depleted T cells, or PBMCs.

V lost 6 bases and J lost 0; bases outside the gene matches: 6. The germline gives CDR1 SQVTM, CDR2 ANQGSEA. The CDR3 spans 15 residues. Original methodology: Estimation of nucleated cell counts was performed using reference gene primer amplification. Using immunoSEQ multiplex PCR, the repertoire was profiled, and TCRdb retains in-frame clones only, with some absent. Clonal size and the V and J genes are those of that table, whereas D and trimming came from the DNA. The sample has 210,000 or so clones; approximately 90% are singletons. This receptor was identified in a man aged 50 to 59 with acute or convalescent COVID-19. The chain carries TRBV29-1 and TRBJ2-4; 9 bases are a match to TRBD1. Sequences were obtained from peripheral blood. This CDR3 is CSVRTGGRAKNIQYF. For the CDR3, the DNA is TGCAGCGTCCGAACAGGGGGCAGAGCCAAAAACATTCAGTACTTC.